This T cell receptor (beta chain) derives from a study of shared clonotypes between healthy human individuals. Note on this clone: Its matching antigen is unknown.

TCRdb's table, derived via immunoSEQ multiplex PCR, lists solely in-frame clones and lacks some. This repertoire shows about 2.1 million clones, just over 90% found once; its top ten account for approximately 1.6%. Positively selected for CCR7, the CD45RO-negative cells used as naive CD8 cells excluded terminally differentiated effector memory CD45RA+ cells. Notes on the study in general: Large sequencing depth failed to make sorted-subset sequencing complete, rarefaction showed. Generally, estimated richness proved larger in naive subsets than it did in memory subsets. Represented diversity, genetic and exposure-history alike, was limited by few donors. Only blood was sampled; tissue repertoires likely differ.

The V segment lost 1 base and the J segment 0 bases; nucleotides outside the gene matches: 8. The length of the CDR3 is 18 residues. Germline CDR1 is ENHRY and CDR2 is SYGVKD. The sample consisted of naive CD8+ T cells from PBMCs. The source is a man aged 18-30 years in good health. Some clones in this sample may be carry-over from other donors' samples. The V and J genes are TRBV10-3 and TRBJ2-1, with 8 bases fitting TRBD2. CDR3 protein: CAISEFFSGASSYNEQFF. CDR3 sequence (DNA): TGTGCCATCAGTGAGTTTTTTAGCGGGGCGAGCTCCTACAATGAGCAGTTCTTC.